This is a list of T cell receptor beta chains from one sample in a study of CD8 T cells in Susac syndrome. TCRdb ran MiXCR on the immunoSEQ multiplex PCR reads and lists one entry per CDR3 protein. Of 120,000 to 150,000 distinct CDR3 sequences listed, roughly 96% were seen once; the top ten hold approximately 0.12%. Sequencing was performed on CD4+ T cells from PBMCs. The source is a human donor with multiple sclerosis. The CDR3 runs from the conserved cysteine through the conserved F or W. D genes are given only for firm matches. Expanded clones get a size class; other rows say once, few or many, or leave the size out.

j_gene: TRBJ2-1
v_gene: TRBV29-1
abundance: -
d_gene: -
CDR3nt: TGCAGCGTCACTGGGGAGAGCTCCTACAATGAGCAGTTCTTC
CDR3aa: CSVTGESSYNEQFF

j_gene: TRBJ1-6
v_gene: TRBV7-9
abundance: -
d_gene: TRBD1
CDR3nt: TGTGCCAGCAGCTTAGGAGAGGGGGCTCGTAATTCACCCCTCCACTTT
CDR3aa: CASSLGEGARNSPLHF

j_gene: TRBJ1-1
v_gene: TRBV29-1
abundance: -
d_gene: -
CDR3nt: TGCAGCGTTGAGTGGGGGGACACTGAAGCTTTCTTT
CDR3aa: CSVEWGDTEAFF

j_gene: TRBJ2-7
v_gene: TRBV30
abundance: -
d_gene: -
CDR3nt: TGTGCCTGGAGTGTCGTCTACGAGCAGTACTTC
CDR3aa: CAWSVVYEQYF

j_gene: TRBJ2-3
v_gene: TRBV5-1
abundance: -
d_gene: -
CDR3nt: TGCGCCAGCAGCTTGGAACAGGCCACAGATACGCAGTATTTT
CDR3aa: CASSLEQATDTQYF

j_gene: TRBJ2-5
v_gene: TRBV30
abundance: -
d_gene: -
CDR3nt: TGTGCCTGGAGTATGCCGGGTCCCCTTCTGGAGACCCAGTACTTC
CDR3aa: CAWSMPGPLLETQYF

j_gene: TRBJ2-1
v_gene: TRBV2
abundance: -
d_gene: TRBD2
CDR3nt: TGTGCCAGCAGCGCACTGGGGTTAGCGGGGGACCGCAATGAGCAGTTCTTC
CDR3aa: CASSALGLAGDRNEQFF

j_gene: TRBJ2-5
v_gene: TRBV20-1
abundance: -
d_gene: TRBD2
CDR3nt: TGCAGTGCTAGTCTAGCGGGAGGGGAAGAGACCCAGTACTTC
CDR3aa: CSASLAGGEETQYF

j_gene: TRBJ2-1
v_gene: TRBV20-1
abundance: -
d_gene: TRBD2
CDR3nt: TGCAGTGCTAGTCGGCTAGCGGGCCCCAATGAGCAGTTCTTC
CDR3aa: CSASRLAGPNEQFF

j_gene: TRBJ2-3
v_gene: TRBV20-1
abundance: -
d_gene: -
CDR3nt: TGCAGTGCTAGAGATCGTCAGGGGCTTACAGATACGCAGTATTTT
CDR3aa: CSARDRQGLTDTQYF

j_gene: TRBJ2-7
v_gene: TRBV13
abundance: -
d_gene: TRBD2
CDR3nt: TGTGCCAGCAGCCTAGGGACTAGCGGGGGCCAAGGTGAGCAGTACTTC
CDR3aa: CASSLGTSGGQGEQYF

j_gene: TRBJ1-2
v_gene: TRBV7-2
abundance: -
d_gene: -
CDR3nt: TGTGCCAGCAGTAGACTAGCGGATGGCTACACCTTC
CDR3aa: CASSRLADGYTF

j_gene: TRBJ1-1
v_gene: TRBV7-9
abundance: -
d_gene: -
CDR3nt: TGTGCCAGCAGCGCGAAGACAGCCAACACTGAAGCTTTCTTT
CDR3aa: CASSAKTANTEAFF

j_gene: TRBJ2-2
v_gene: TRBV27
abundance: -
d_gene: TRBD1
CDR3nt: TGTGCCAGCAGTTTGAAGGGGGCATCAACGAACACCGGGGAGCTGTTTTTT
CDR3aa: CASSLKGASTNTGELFF

j_gene: TRBJ1-5
v_gene: TRBV20-1
abundance: -
d_gene: -
CDR3nt: TGCAGTGCAGGCGGGGCATATAGCAATCAGCCCCAGCATTTT
CDR3aa: CSAGGAYSNQPQHF

j_gene: TRBJ2-1
v_gene: TRBV7-2
abundance: -
d_gene: TRBD2
CDR3nt: TGTGCCAGCAGCCTGACTAGCGGGAGACGAAATGAGCAGTTCTTC
CDR3aa: CASSLTSGRRNEQFF

j_gene: TRBJ2-7
v_gene: TRBV20-1
abundance: -
d_gene: TRBD2
CDR3nt: TGCAGTGCTAGAAGCGGGGGGGCCAAGTACGAGCAGTACTTC
CDR3aa: CSARSGGAKYEQYF

j_gene: TRBJ2-3
v_gene: TRBV9
abundance: once
d_gene: -
CDR3nt: TGTGCCAGCAGCCCGGACCTTGCCTATACGCAGTATTTT
CDR3aa: CASSPDLAYTQYF

j_gene: TRBJ2-7
v_gene: TRBV9
abundance: -
d_gene: TRBD2
CDR3nt: TGTGCCAGCAGCTCGACTAGCGGGGTGTGGGACTACGAGCAGTACTTC
CDR3aa: CASSSTSGVWDYEQYF

j_gene: TRBJ1-1
v_gene: TRBV15
abundance: -
d_gene: -
CDR3nt: TGTGCCACCAGCAGAGATGGGACGAACACTGAAGCTTTCTTT
CDR3aa: CATSRDGTNTEAFF

j_gene: TRBJ2-5
v_gene: TRBV5-1
abundance: -
d_gene: TRBD1
CDR3nt: TGCGCCAGCAGCATAGGGACAGTCTCGGAGACCCAGTACTTC
CDR3aa: CASSIGTVSETQYF

j_gene: TRBJ2-7
v_gene: TRBV5-1
abundance: -
d_gene: -
CDR3nt: TGCGCCAGCAGCTTCGTCGGCGGGGATACCTACGAGCAGTACTTC
CDR3aa: CASSFVGGDTYEQYF

j_gene: TRBJ2-2
v_gene: TRBV3-1
abundance: -
d_gene: -
CDR3nt: TGTGCCAGCAGCCAAGGCCTCACTAGGGGCCCGAACACCGGGGAGCTGTTTTTT
CDR3aa: CASSQGLTRGPNTGELFF

j_gene: TRBJ2-7
v_gene: TRBV7-9
abundance: -
d_gene: -
CDR3nt: TGTGCCAGCAGCCACAAACCTGATTACGAGCAGTACTTC
CDR3aa: CASSHKPDYEQYF

j_gene: TRBJ2-1
v_gene: TRBV9
abundance: -
d_gene: TRBD1
CDR3nt: TGTGCCAGCAGCTATACAGGGGTGAATGAGCAGTTCTTC
CDR3aa: CASSYTGVNEQFF

j_gene: TRBJ2-3
v_gene: TRBV29-1
abundance: once
d_gene: -
CDR3nt: TGCAGCGTTTCTCTCACAGATACGCAGTATTTT
CDR3aa: CSVSLTDTQYF

j_gene: TRBJ1-1
v_gene: TRBV30
abundance: -
d_gene: -
CDR3nt: TGTGCCTGGAGTAAACGTGGAGGGGCGACTGAAGCTTTCTTT
CDR3aa: CAWSKRGGATEAFF

j_gene: TRBJ1-2
v_gene: TRBV29-1
abundance: once
d_gene: TRBD1
CDR3nt: TGCAGCGTTGAGATCACAGGGGGCTTTGGCTACACCTTC
CDR3aa: CSVEITGGFGYTF

j_gene: TRBJ1-2
v_gene: TRBV12-3/TRBV12-4
abundance: -
d_gene: -
CDR3nt: TGTGCCAGCAGTTTATTGGTTAACTATGGCTACACCTTC
CDR3aa: CASSLLVNYGYTF

j_gene: TRBJ2-3
v_gene: TRBV7-2
abundance: -
d_gene: -
CDR3nt: TGTGCCAGCAGCTTAGGCACAGATACGCAGTATTTT
CDR3aa: CASSLGTDTQYF

j_gene: TRBJ2-1
v_gene: TRBV3-1
abundance: -
d_gene: -
CDR3nt: TGTGCCAGCAGCCCGCGGGGGCTGGGGGCCTACAATGAGCAGTTCTTC
CDR3aa: CASSPRGLGAYNEQFF

j_gene: TRBJ2-1
v_gene: TRBV27
abundance: once
d_gene: -
CDR3nt: TGTGCCAGCAGTTCATGGGGCAACTACAATGAGCAGTTCTTC
CDR3aa: CASSSWGNYNEQFF

j_gene: TRBJ2-2
v_gene: TRBV29-1
abundance: -
d_gene: TRBD2
CDR3nt: TGCAGCGTTCAAGCCTCCGGGACTAGTAACACCGGGGAGCTGTTTTTT
CDR3aa: CSVQASGTSNTGELFF

j_gene: TRBJ2-1
v_gene: TRBV5-6
abundance: once
d_gene: -
CDR3nt: TGTGCCAGCAGCTTGGGTGGACAGCCCCGAGGGGATGAGCAGTTCTTC
CDR3aa: CASSLGGQPRGDEQFF

j_gene: TRBJ2-3
v_gene: TRBV28
abundance: -
d_gene: -
CDR3nt: TGTGCCAGCAGTTTTGACGGGACGGGGGATACGCAGTATTTT
CDR3aa: CASSFDGTGDTQYF

j_gene: TRBJ1-1
v_gene: TRBV5-1
abundance: -
d_gene: TRBD1
CDR3nt: TGCGCCAGCAGTCAGACGACAGGGGTGAAGTCTGAAGCTTTCTTT
CDR3aa: CASSQTTGVKSEAFF

j_gene: TRBJ1-6
v_gene: TRBV2
abundance: -
d_gene: TRBD1
CDR3nt: TGTGCCAGCAGGGTGGACAGGACTTATAATTCACCCCTCCACTTT
CDR3aa: CASRVDRTYNSPLHF

j_gene: TRBJ1-2
v_gene: TRBV20-1
abundance: -
d_gene: -
CDR3nt: TGCAGTACGGAATACCTGGGGAAGACAACCTTC
CDR3aa: CSTEYLGKTTF

j_gene: TRBJ2-1
v_gene: TRBV30
abundance: -
d_gene: -
CDR3nt: TGTGCCTGGAGTGTACTGAGGTACAATGAGCAGTTCTTC
CDR3aa: CAWSVLRYNEQFF

j_gene: TRBJ1-6
v_gene: TRBV20-1
abundance: -
d_gene: -
CDR3nt: TGCAGTGCTAGAGATCCCAGGAGCTCCTATAATTCACCCCTCCACTTT
CDR3aa: CSARDPRSSYNSPLHF

j_gene: TRBJ1-6
v_gene: TRBV12-3/TRBV12-4
abundance: -
d_gene: -
CDR3nt: TGTGCCAGCAGCCCCGCCGTCGGGGCAGCACCCCTCCACTTT
CDR3aa: CASSPAVGAAPLHF

j_gene: TRBJ1-5
v_gene: TRBV29-1
abundance: -
d_gene: -
CDR3nt: TGCAGCGTTGCGGGGGCGAATCAGCCCCAGCATTTT
CDR3aa: CSVAGANQPQHF

j_gene: TRBJ2-3
v_gene: TRBV11-2
abundance: -
d_gene: -
CDR3nt: TGTGCCAGCAGCCGAAGGGGACTCCACACAGATACGCAGTATTTT
CDR3aa: CASSRRGLHTDTQYF

j_gene: TRBJ2-7
v_gene: TRBV12-5
abundance: -
d_gene: TRBD2
CDR3nt: TGTGCTAGTGCCAATAGCGGGAGTATGTACGAGCAGTACTTC
CDR3aa: CASANSGSMYEQYF

j_gene: TRBJ2-1
v_gene: TRBV20-1
abundance: -
d_gene: TRBD2
CDR3nt: TGCAGTGCCAGGCCGGGACTAGCGGGTCCTGAGCAGTTCTTC
CDR3aa: CSARPGLAGPEQFF

j_gene: TRBJ1-5
v_gene: TRBV19
abundance: -
d_gene: -
CDR3nt: TGTGCCAGTAGTATTCGCCAGAATAGCAATCAGCCCCAGCATTTT
CDR3aa: CASSIRQNSNQPQHF

j_gene: TRBJ2-2
v_gene: TRBV11-2
abundance: -
d_gene: -
CDR3nt: TGTGCCAGCAGCCCTGCAGTTCGGGGGTTCACCGGGGAGCTGTTTTTT
CDR3aa: CASSPAVRGFTGELFF

j_gene: TRBJ2-6
v_gene: TRBV24-1
abundance: -
d_gene: -
CDR3nt: TGTGCCACCAGTGGCGCGGGACAGCTCAACGTCCTGACTTTC
CDR3aa: CATSGAGQLNVLTF

j_gene: TRBJ2-1
v_gene: TRBV7-2
abundance: -
d_gene: TRBD2
CDR3nt: TGTGCCAGCAGCTCGGGGCTGGCGGGGGGTTTTGTTGAGCAGTTCTTC
CDR3aa: CASSSGLAGGFVEQFF

j_gene: TRBJ2-7
v_gene: TRBV20-1
abundance: -
d_gene: TRBD2
CDR3nt: TGCAGTGCTAGGGGGACTAGCGGCTCCTACGAGCAGTACTTC
CDR3aa: CSARGTSGSYEQYF

j_gene: TRBJ1-2
v_gene: TRBV30
abundance: -
d_gene: -
CDR3nt: TGTGCCTGGAGTGGGCAGAACTATGGCTACACCTTC
CDR3aa: CAWSGQNYGYTF

j_gene: TRBJ2-6
v_gene: TRBV7-2
abundance: -
d_gene: TRBD1
CDR3nt: TGTGCCAGCAGTCCGGGACAGGGGTTCACTGGGGCCAACGTCCTGACTTTC
CDR3aa: CASSPGQGFTGANVLTF

j_gene: TRBJ1-2
v_gene: TRBV24-1
abundance: -
d_gene: TRBD1
CDR3nt: TGTGCCACAAGGGACAGGGACACTTATGGCTACACCTTC
CDR3aa: CATRDRDTYGYTF

j_gene: TRBJ2-5
v_gene: TRBV7-3
abundance: -
d_gene: -
CDR3nt: TGTGCCAGCAGCTTTAGGAGGGGAGAGACCCAGTACTTC
CDR3aa: CASSFRRGETQYF

j_gene: TRBJ1-1
v_gene: TRBV14
abundance: -
d_gene: -
CDR3nt: TGTGCCAGCAGCCCTAACTCGGGAGTTTTGAACACTGAAGCTTTCTTT
CDR3aa: CASSPNSGVLNTEAFF

j_gene: TRBJ2-3
v_gene: TRBV20-1
abundance: -
d_gene: TRBD1
CDR3nt: TGCAGTGCCGTTGGGACAGGGGTCACAGATACGCAGTATTTT
CDR3aa: CSAVGTGVTDTQYF

j_gene: TRBJ2-7
v_gene: TRBV6-6
abundance: -
d_gene: -
CDR3nt: TGTGCCAGCAGTTACGAAGGGGAGACCTACGAGCAGTACTTC
CDR3aa: CASSYEGETYEQYF